This passage covers 32 T cell receptor beta chains from one sample sequenced in a study of T cell responses to AZD1222 COVID-19 vaccine. Profiled with immunoSEQ multiplex PCR; TCRdb holds only in-frame clones, not every one. Of 90,000 to 110,000 clones in the sample, 88% were seen once. The input for sequencing was peripheral blood, taken on day 0 of AZD1222 vaccination. These TCRs come from an adult in good health.

The chain couples TRBV6-5 to TRBJ2-1; 11 nucleotides line up with TRBD2. Germline V gene data show CDR1 as MNHEY and CDR2 as SVGAGI. This CDR3 has 14 residues. V trimming: 7 bases; J trimming: 4 bases; junction bases outside the gene matches: 3. The CDR3 sequence: CASILAGAYNEQFF. The CDR3 nucleotides are TGTGCCAGCATACTAGCGGGAGCTTACAATGAGCAGTTCTTC.

This clone was recorded a few times. The rearrangement links TRBV19 to TRBJ2-7; possibly TRBD2 for D (5 bases). Germline CDR1 is LNHDA and CDR2 is SQIVND (reference sequence). The CDR3 has 14 amino acids. V lost 6 bases and J 0 bases, leaving 12 bases between the germline ends. The DNA for the CDR3 is TGTGCCAGTAGGAGCTCGGGGAACTCCTACGAGCAGTACTTC. This translates into CASRSSGNSYEQYF.

The CDR3 coding sequence is TGCGCCAGCAGCTTGGTCCTAGCGGGGGAAGAGACCCAGTACTTC. This encodes CASSLVLAGEETQYF. This chain connects TRBV5-1 to TRBJ2-5, with 10 nucleotides matching TRBD2. The CDR3 extends over 15 amino acids. The germline V gene has CDR1 SGHRS and CDR2 YFSETQ. Trimming cost V 0 bases and J 3 bases; bases outside gene matches: 2.

J is TRBJ2-2 and V is TRBV28, with 10 bases aligning to TRBD2. Germline V gene sequence: CDR1 MDHEN, CDR2 SYDVKM. V trimming: 0 bases; J trimming: 6 bases; junction bases outside the gene matches: 7. The CDR3 is 17 amino acids. CDR3 amino acids: CASSLWVSGGSAGELFF. In DNA, the CDR3 is TGTGCCAGCAGTTTATGGGTTAGCGGGGGGTCGGCCGGGGAGCTGTTTTTT.

V usage is TRBV5-4 and J usage is TRBJ2-3, with 12 bases fitting TRBD2. Germline CDR1 is SGHNT and CDR2 is YYREEE (reference sequence). The J segment lost 5 bases and the V segment lost 0 bases, leaving 1 base of the junction unmatched. This CDR3 is 15 amino acids long. CDR3 DNA sequence: TGTGCCAGCAGCTTGGGACTAGCGGGAGAAGATACGCAGTATTTT. Its protein is CASSLGLAGEDTQYF.

V and J are TRBV5-8 and TRBJ1-5, with unresolved D. Germline V gives CDR1 SGHTS, CDR2 YDEGEE. This CDR3 spans 15 amino acids. Trimming removed 4 bases at V and 1 base at J, with 12 bases between. CDR3 in DNA: TGTGCCAGCAGCGGGTGGAGCTACAGCAATCAGCCCCAGCATTTT. Encoded protein: CASSGWSYSNQPQHF.

This CDR3 reads CASSLGSSYEQYF. CDR3 coding DNA: TGTGCCAGCAGCTTGGGGTCCTCCTACGAGCAGTACTTC. The chain has TRBV5-6 and TRBJ2-7; D remains unclear. The length of the CDR3 is 13 residues. Trimming left V 0 bases short and J 0 bases short, with 4 bases between. CDR1 SGHDT and CDR2 YYEEEE come from the germline V gene.

This chain uses TRBV19 with TRBJ1-2; TRBD1 matches 10 bases. CDR3 length: 17 residues. The J segment lost 4 bases and the V segment lost 5 bases, leaving 13 bases of the junction unmatched. The V gene's germline CDR1 is LNHDA and CDR2 SQIVND (reference sequence). The CDR3 DNA follows: TGTGCCAGTAGTGGAGGACAGGGGGGTTATAAGGGCTATGGCTACACCTTC. Residues: CASSGGQGGYKGYGYTF.

The chain carries TRBV12-3 or TRBV12-4 and TRBJ1-1, with D hard to call. Deletions cut 7 bases from V and 0 bases from J, with 9 bases between. The CDR3 loop spans 13 amino acids. The DNA for the CDR3 is TGTGCCAGCACCGGGCCCGTGAACACTGAAGCTTTCTTT. Its translation is CASTGPVNTEAFF.

The rearrangement uses TRBV4-2 and TRBJ1-4, with no clear D. Germline V gene data show CDR1 as LGHNA and CDR2 as YNFKEQ. V lost 0 bases and J lost 7, with 9 bases in between. The CDR3 contains 14 residues. The DNA for the CDR3 is TGTGCCAGCAGCCAAGACCCTGGCGCTGAAAAACTGTTTTTT. Translated: CASSQDPGAEKLFF.

This clone was seen just once. This chain links TRBV3-1 (or the pseudogene TRBV3-2) with TRBJ1-2, with unresolved D. CDR3 size: 12 residues. Trimming cost V 3 bases and J 8 bases, with 10 bases left between them. Germline loops: CDR1 LGHDT, CDR2 YNNKEL (reference sequence). The CDR3 sequence: CASSQAPHGYTF. CDR3 in DNA: TGTGCCAGCAGCCAGGCCCCCCACGGCTACACCTTC.

This sequence joins TRBV2 and TRBJ1-2; 8 bases align to TRBD1. Germline CDR1 and CDR2: SNHLY and FYNNEI. V lost 5 bases to trimming and J lost 6 bases; unmatched junction nucleotides: 8. This CDR3 contains 14 residues. This CDR3 is CASSLTTGVDGYTF. CDR3 sequence (DNA): TGTGCCAGCAGTTTAACGACAGGGGTAGATGGCTACACCTTC.

This chain uses TRBV6-5 with TRBJ2-7; D is tentatively TRBD1 or TRBD2 (5 bases each). V was trimmed by 6 bases and J by 3 bases, leaving 12 bases between them. The CDR3 has 13 residues. Germline CDR1 and CDR2: MNHEY and SVGAGI. CDR3 protein: CASRWGRNYEQYF. The CDR3 bases are TGTGCCAGCAGGTGGGGACGGAACTACGAGCAGTACTTC.

The V and J genes are TRBV2 and TRBJ2-3, with 12 bases lining up with TRBD2. V shed 10 bases and J 6 bases; nucleotides not matched to a gene: 14. The CDR3 has 16 amino acids. Per germline, CDR1 SNHLY and CDR2 FYNNEI. CDR3: CANLRTSGDARDTQYF. In DNA form, the CDR3 reads TGTGCCAACCTGCGGACTAGCGGGGATGCCCGCGATACGCAGTATTTT.

The rearrangement links TRBV10-3 to TRBJ2-7; 11 positions match TRBD1. CDR1 is ENHRY and CDR2 is SYGVKD in the germline V gene. This CDR3 is 16 amino acids long. V gave up 1 base and J gave up 4 bases; unmatched junction bases: 6. The CDR3 loop is CAISEYGTGGTYEQYF. The CDR3, as DNA: TGTGCCATCAGTGAGTATGGGACAGGGGGGACGTACGAGCAGTACTTC.

This clone was recorded once. The chain employs TRBV29-1 and TRBJ2-7, with D possibly TRBD2 on 5 matching bases. Germline V CDR1 and CDR2: SQVTM, ANQGSEA. V lost 7 bases and J lost 4, with 14 bases in between. The CDR3 has 12 residues. The CDR3 region is CSGGPSRYEQYF. Written as DNA, the CDR3 is TGCAGCGGTGGACCTAGCCGATACGAGCAGTACTTC.

The chain links TRBV7-3 to TRBJ2-3; TRBD1 matches at 8 bases. From germline, CDR1 is SGHTA and CDR2 FQGTGA. The length of the CDR3 is 14 residues. J lost 5 bases, V lost 5 bases, and 6 bases had no gene match. CDR3 nucleotides: TGTGCCAGCAGCGATCAGGGGGCCGGAGATACGCAGTATTTT. Residues: CASSDQGAGDTQYF.

The chain combines TRBV19 with TRBJ1-6; 10 bases are shared with TRBD1. After removal of 3 bases from V and 7 bases from J, the junction contained 3 bases not matched to a gene. CDR1 is LNHDA, CDR2 SQIVND, per germline (reference sequence). There are 15 residues in the CDR3. Here the CDR3 DNA reads TGTGCCAGTAGTATTGGGGACAGGGGAAATTCACCCCTCCACTTT. Its protein is CASSIGDRGNSPLHF. Full variable domain (remainder filled in from reference TRBV19 and TRBJ1-6): DGGITQSPKYLFRKEGQNVTLSCEQNLNHDAMYWYRQDPGQGLRLIYYSQIVNDFQKGDIAEGYSVSREKKESFPLTVTSAQKNPTAFYLCASSIGDRGNSPLHFGNGTRLTVT.

The CDR3 nucleotides are TGTGCCAGCAGCGAAGGACAGAGCTGGATTTACGAGCAGTACTTC. Its protein is CASSEGQSWIYEQYF. This chain joins TRBV7-2 and TRBJ2-7; D may be TRBD1 (6 bases). This CDR3 comprises 15 residues. The V end lost 5 bases, the J end lost 4 bases, and 18 bases lay between the germline ends. Germline CDR1 reads SGHTA; CDR2 reads FQGNSA.

V usage is TRBV7-8 and J usage is TRBJ2-7, with 8 bases lining up with TRBD1. CDR3 length: 13 residues. Germline V gene data show CDR1 as SGHVS and CDR2 as FQNEAQ. V lost 4 bases and J lost 2; bases outside the gene matches: 1. DNA for the CDR3: TGTGCCAGCAGCTGGGGACAGGCCTACGAGCAGTACTTC. It encodes CASSWGQAYEQYF.

The rearrangement links TRBV7-2 to TRBJ2-3, with 8 nucleotides matching TRBD2. CDR3 length: 16 residues. The germline CDR1 and CDR2 sequences are SGHTA and FQGNSA. After removal of 5 bases from V and 6 bases from J, the junction contained 13 bases not matched to a gene. DNA of the CDR3: TGTGCCAGCAGCAGTAGCGGGGCTCAAGACTGGGATACGCAGTATTTT. Protein product: CASSSSGAQDWDTQYF.

This chain links TRBV29-1 with TRBJ1-1; tentative D call: TRBD1 (5 bases). Trimming took off 0 bases at V and 1 base at J, with 18 bases between the two ends. The CDR3 consists of 17 residues. The germline V gene has CDR1 SQVTM and CDR2 ANQGSEA. Here the CDR3 reads CSVEESGPLGQNTEAFF. DNA for the CDR3: TGCAGCGTTGAAGAAAGCGGACCTCTGGGGCAGAACACTGAAGCTTTCTTT.

The rearrangement links TRBV24-1 to TRBJ2-2, with D unclear. The CDR3 totals 14 residues. The germline CDR1 and CDR2 sequences are KGHDR and SFDVKD. The V end was cut by 4 bases, the J end by 6 bases, with 11 bases between. The CDR3 bases are TGTGCCACCAGTGAGGACGAGAATTCCGGGGAGCTGTTTTTT. Translation gives CATSEDENSGELFF.

The chain joins TRBV5-1 to TRBJ2-2; D gene unclear. CDR1 is SGHRS and CDR2 is YFSETQ in the germline V gene. The CDR3 runs to 14 residues. Trimming shortened V by 3 bases and J by 1 base, and 7 bases separated the two germline ends. Here the CDR3 DNA reads TGCGCCAGCAGCTCTTCAGAGAACACCGGGGAGCTGTTTTTT. Protein product: CASSSSENTGELFF. Full variable domain (outside the CDR3, taken from reference TRBV5-1 and TRBJ2-2): KAGVTQTPRYLIKTRGQQVTLSCSPISGHRSVSWYQQTPGQGLQFLFEYFSETQRNKGNFPGRFSGRQFSNSRSEMNVSTLELGDSALYLCASSSSENTGELFFGEGSRLTVL.

This clone was seen once. The chain uses TRBV6-2 or TRBV6-3 and TRBJ2-1; 12 bases line up with TRBD2. Germline CDR1 reads MNHEY; CDR2 reads SVGEGT. This CDR3 spans 16 amino acids. V lost 6 bases to trimming and J lost 2 bases; unmatched junction nucleotides: 5. CDR3 DNA: TGTGCCAGCAGCCGCCTAGCGGGAGGGCCCTACAATGAGCAGTTCTTC. Translation gives CASSRLAGGPYNEQFF.

The chain employs TRBV6-6 and TRBJ1-3; TRBD1 might be the D (5 bases). Trimming pared 5 bases from V and 0 bases from J, leaving 17 bases between. Germline CDR1 and CDR2: MNHNY and SVGAGI (reference sequence). There are 17 residues in the CDR3. The CDR3 protein is CASSRPLRQLSGNTIYF. The CDR3 DNA follows: TGTGCCAGCAGTCGCCCCCTCCGACAGCTCTCTGGAAACACCATATATTTT.

This chain joins TRBV2 and TRBJ2-7, with D possibly matching TRBD1 (6 bases). V shed 6 bases and J shed 6 bases, with 12 bases lying between them. This CDR3 region has 12 residues. The germline V gene encodes CDR1 SNHLY and CDR2 FYNNEI. The CDR3 DNA is TGTGCCAGCAGACTAGGACAGTTCGAGCAGTACTTC. Its protein is CASRLGQFEQYF.

The rearrangement links TRBV27 to TRBJ2-1; maybe TRBD2 (5 bases). Germline V CDR1 and CDR2: MNHEY, SMNVEV (reference sequence). The CDR3 is 12 residues long. The CDR3 region has the DNA TGTCCCCTGCCGGGGATCGACAATGAGCAGTTCTTC. Protein sequence: CPLPGIDNEQFF.

This clone was found once. The rearrangement uses TRBV7-9 and TRBJ1-2; tentative D call: TRBD1 (5 bases). Germline-derived CDR1 and CDR2 are SEHNR and FQNEAQ (reference sequence). The V and J ends lost 4 bases and 4 bases respectively, with 19 bases between them. This CDR3 contains 16 residues. CDR3 residues: CASSSTGALQGYGYTF. The CDR3 coding sequence is TGTGCCAGCAGCTCGACGGGAGCCCTTCAGGGCTATGGCTACACCTTC. The whole variable domain, remainder taken from reference TRBV7-9 and TRBJ1-2, is DTGVSQNPRHKITKRGQNVTFRCDPISEHNRLYWYRQTLGQGPEFLTYFQNEAQLEKSRLLSDRFSAERPKGSFSTLEIQRTEQGDSAMYLCASSSTGALQGYGYTFGSGTRLTVV.

This rearrangement joins TRBV6-5 to TRBJ2-1, with TRBD2 identical over 12 bases. The CDR3 is 14 amino acids. Germline V gives CDR1 MNHEY, CDR2 SVGAGI. With V trimmed by 8 bases and J by 4 bases, 3 bases remained unmatched. The CDR3 sequence: CASAGLAGYNEQFF. As DNA, the CDR3 is TGTGCCAGCGCGGGACTAGCGGGTTACAATGAGCAGTTCTTC.

This clone was counted a single time. This chain uses TRBV5-6 with TRBJ2-3, with D possibly TRBD1 on 5 matching bases. The CDR3 is made up of 15 amino acids. Germline V gene sequence: CDR1 SGHDT, CDR2 YYEEEE. V lost 0 bases and J lost 2, with 10 bases in between. The CDR3 here is CASSLDRRDTDTQYF. As DNA, the CDR3 is TGTGCCAGCAGCTTGGACAGGCGAGACACAGATACGCAGTATTTT.

The gene calls are TRBV19 and TRBJ1-2, with D tentatively TRBD1 (5 bases). Germline CDR1 LNHDA, CDR2 SQIVND (reference sequence). CDR3 length equals 18 residues. V lost 7 bases to trimming and J lost 0 bases, with 24 bases between them. The CDR3 reads CASTRGGGSRSPNYGYTF. The DNA of the CDR3 is TGTGCCAGTACCAGAGGTGGGGGAAGCAGGTCTCCTAACTATGGCTACACCTTC. The complete variable domain, with remaining parts taken from reference TRBV19 and TRBJ1-2, reads DGGITQSPKYLFRKEGQNVTLSCEQNLNHDAMYWYRQDPGQGLRLIYYSQIVNDFQKGDIAEGYSVSREKKESFPLTVTSAQKNPTAFYLCASTRGGGSRSPNYGYTFGSGTRLTVV.